This T cell receptor (beta chain) comes out of a study of blood T cell repertoires in COVID-19 (dated by TCRdb to about 2020). For the wider study: The collaborator samples originated in the United States, Italy and Spain and spanned the acute and convalescent phases of COVID-19. HLA class I and class II types, where available, came from metadata supplied by the sample provider rather than from assay-based typing. The prospective study material was composed of cDNA or gDNA derived from T cells, B-cell-depleted T cells, or PBMCs. The samples were drawn from two sources: the first 160 participants of the ongoing ImmuneRACE study, and fewer than 1,500 subjects contributed by 6 global collaborators. Deeply sampled blood TCRbeta repertoires from subjects exposed to, actively infected with, or recovered from COVID-19 were included in the dataset. The repertoires were released in a freely available public database intended as a resource for research on the immune response to SARS-CoV-2. Sample metadata almost always included a de-identified subject ID, COVID-19 status, age in years and sex. Here is what the overall study found, with its caveats: How much clinical and demographic metadata was included differed by source and by participant, and the metadata was provided uncurated.

Collaborating institutions collected whole blood in K2EDTA tubes following their own protocols. For TCRbeta analysis, collaborators shipped samples as frozen whole blood, isolated PBMCs, or DNA extracted from either of those sample types. TCRbeta CDR3 regions were amplified from genomic DNA by means of the immunoSEQ Assay, a bias-controlled multiplex PCR. Processing in the source paper ran as follows. Within the assay, amplification of reference gene primers was used to estimate how many nucleated cells each sample contained. Sequence reads were collapsed and filtered to measure the absolute abundance of every unique TCRbeta CDR3 rearrangement. For each sample, productive Simpson clonality was calculated as the square root of Simpson's diversity index over productive rearrangements. This immuneACCESS table, as held by TCRdb, lists in-frame sequences with V and J called but not all clones. Of the missing ones, under half trace to an unresolved V gene in checked studies; the others have no known cause. V, J and clone size derive from that table, while D and trimming were established from the DNA sequence. The table for this sample lists around 170,000 clones; approximately 90% of them were counted only once. The ten most abundant clones make up approximately 0.5% of the sample.

Clipping removes 2 bases from V and 7 bases from J, with 9 as the unmatched junction base count. There are 16 amino acids in the CDR3, from cysteine to phenylalanine inclusive. The kept DNA is CDR3 alone, 48 bases in frame from the first base. CDR1 and CDR2 are drawn from the germline V gene: SGHTA, FQGNSA. In the case of this clone: The specificity of this receptor is unknown. Base qualities are not recorded, but no much larger clone differs from it by a single base.

In this chain, TRBV7-2 is recombined with TRBJ1-5; TRBD1 agrees with 9 junctional bases. Sample: peripheral blood. This receptor was identified in a man aged 45-65 years with acute or convalescent COVID-19. Read as DNA, the sequence is TGTGCCAGCAGCTTAAGGTTGGGACAGGGCCGCCAGCCCCAGCATTTT. It translates as CASSLRLGQGRQPQHF.